This TCR beta chain was identified in a study of T cell repertoires in cytomegalovirus infection. Study summary: A matching HLA type, together with CMV infection, was signaled by public TCR beta signatures.

There are 14 residues in the CDR3. V lost 7 bases to trimming and J lost 7 bases, with 19 bases between them. Per germline, CDR1 SEHNR and CDR2 FQNEAQ (reference sequence). This clonotype showed up many times. Its antigen is as yet unknown. TCRdb ran MiXCR on the reads and lists one entry per CDR3 protein. Of roughly 100,000 distinct CDR3 sequences in the sample, approximately 15% were seen once. The study, taken as a whole, reports: Carriers of CMV plus the relevant HLA were identified by cumulative public TCR beta family frequency. HLA-C-restricted CMV clonotypes gave the most frequent clonotype in two of eight donors.

The chain uses TRBV7-9 and TRBJ1-2; D perhaps matches TRBD1 (5 bases). The sequence came from a human donor in good health (CMV status not recorded). Some clones in this sample may be carry-over from other donors' samples. The sequenced sample was PBMCs. The CDR3: CASTPGPTRAGYTF. The CDR3 bases are TGTGCCAGCACTCCGGGACCTACGAGGGCTGGCTACACCTTC.